Listed here are 5 T cell receptor beta chains from one sample, sequenced in a study of blood T cell repertoires in COVID-19. Assay: immunoSEQ multiplex PCR; the TCRdb copy retains only in-frame clones and omits some. The sample has some 150,000 clones, 70% to 90% seen once. The sample taken for sequencing was peripheral blood. These receptors were taken from an elderly woman in a cohort sampled during active or convalescent COVID-19.

The chain recombines TRBV9 with TRBJ1-6, with TRBD1 identical over 8 bases. The CDR3 is 15 residues long. The V segment lost 0 bases and the J segment 7 bases; nucleotides outside the gene matches: 3. Germline V gene data show CDR1 as SGDLS and CDR2 as YYNGEE. The CDR3 region is CASSVAGQVNSPLHF. The CDR3 coding sequence is TGTGCCAGCAGCGTAGCGGGACAGGTGAATTCACCCCTCCACTTT.

This chain joins TRBV10-3 and TRBJ2-1, with TRBD2 matching over 16 bases. CDR1 and CDR2 from the germline V gene are ENHRY and SYGVKD. V lost 10 bases, J lost 7 bases, and 13 bases stayed unmatched. This CDR3 has 17 amino acids. CDR3 in amino acids: CATTRGLAGGPRNEQFF. In nucleotides, the CDR3 is TGTGCCACCACTAGGGGACTAGCGGGAGGGCCGCGGAATGAGCAGTTCTTC.

The CDR3 DNA reads TGTGCCAGCAGCGCCGAACAGGTGAACACTGAAGCTTTCTTT. Translating it yields CASSAEQVNTEAFF. V and J are TRBV9 and TRBJ1-1, with D possibly being TRBD1 (5 bases). The CDR3 consists of 14 residues. Germline V CDR1 and CDR2: SGDLS, YYNGEE. Deletions cut 3 bases from V and 0 bases from J, with 9 bases between.

The chain links TRBV19 to TRBJ1-6, with a tentative D call TRBD1 (6 bases). V was pared by 3 bases and J by 8 bases, with 11 bases between. This CDR3 is built from 14 residues. CDR1 is LNHDA, CDR2 SQIVND, per germline (reference sequence). The DNA of the CDR3 is TGTGCCAGTAGTATCGGCAGGGGTGATTCACCCCTCCACTTT. Translated: CASSIGRGDSPLHF.

The chain couples TRBV5-6 to TRBJ1-2, with 7 nucleotides matching TRBD1. CDR1 is SGHDT, CDR2 YYEEEE, per germline. After removal of 1 base from V and 2 bases from J, the junction contained 2 bases not matched to a gene. The CDR3 extends over 14 amino acids. The CDR3 nucleotides are TGTGCCAGCAGCTTGATCAGGGGGAACTATGGCTACACCTTC. It translates to CASSLIRGNYGYTF.